The following is a T cell receptor (beta chain) sequence with its context. No antigen is known for it. This sample is drawn from a study of T cell responses to AZD1222 COVID-19 vaccine. Notes on the study in general: Epitopes outside B.1.351 and B.1.1.7 mutated regions reportedly drew nearly half of spike TCRs. Spike-specific TCR depth and breadth grew after two AZD1222 doses.

TCRdb's table, derived via immunoSEQ multiplex PCR, lists solely in-frame clones and lacks some. The sample has under 150,000 clones; approximately 89% are singletons. The source was peripheral blood, collected on day 0 of AZD1222 vaccination. The sequence was collected from an adult in good health.

This chain's CDR3 is CASSRVPTAGYNEQFF. CDR3 coding DNA: TGTGCCAGCTCACGGGTCCCAACGGCGGGGTACAATGAGCAGTTCTTC. The genes are TRBV5-6 and TRBJ2-1; TRBD2 is a possible D gene (6 bases). CDR3 size: 16 residues. The V end was cut by 7 bases, the J end by 4 bases, with 21 bases between. Germline loops: CDR1 SGHDT, CDR2 YYEEEE.